This record covers a single T cell receptor beta chain. The CDR3 loop spans 19 amino acids. In germline, CDR1 is MNHEY, CDR2 SMNVEV (reference sequence). J was trimmed by 8 bases and V by 7 bases; bases with no gene match: 18. The source of the sample is a study of CD8+ T cells in alopecia areata. Sequencing used cDNA as its template, made by extracting RNA and reverse transcribing it. Profiling relied on immunoSEQ multiplex PCR, and the TCRdb table lists in-frame clones only, not all of them. Among over 70,000 clones listed, approximately 66% were seen once. Treatment meaning: oral pan-JAK inhibitor, 5-10 mg twice daily.

This chain uses TRBV27 with TRBJ1-6; TRBD1 agrees at 12 bases. The TCR sequence derives from a human donor with alopecia areata. The sample in question was CD8+ T cells sorted from blood, obtained at week 24, from a patient treated with tofacitinib. CDR3 region: CASTAAGLRDRGRDSPLHF. As DNA, the CDR3 is TGTGCCAGCACCGCCGCTGGCCTCCGGGACAGGGGGCGAGATTCACCCCTCCACTTT.